Here is one T cell receptor (beta chain) with its context. These data originate in a study of patients and donors after allogeneic stem cell transplantation. Germline values: CDR1 MNHEY, CDR2 SVGEGT. After removal of 0 bases from V and 5 bases from J, the junction contained 10 bases not matched to a gene. The CDR3 is 19 amino acids. Each CDR3 protein gets one entry after TCRdb re-called the RT-PCR reads with MiXCR. The repertoire holds about 960,000 distinct CDR3 sequences, with under 20% as singletons. The rearrangement joins TRBV6-2 or TRBV6-3 to TRBJ2-2, with TRBD2 matching over 12 bases. The sequence was obtained from a human donor who was either an allogeneic HSCT recipient or a stem cell or donor lymphocyte infusion donor (not recorded which). It is not recorded whose cells these are; they may come from a transplant donor. Sequencing was performed on blood, either unsorted or a sorted T cell fraction (not recorded which). The CDR3 sequence is CASSYSMTSGGWRTGELFF. CDR3 DNA: TGTGCCAGCAGTTACTCTATGACTAGCGGGGGATGGAGGACCGGGGAGCTGTTTTTT.